This T cell receptor (beta chain) was recorded in a study of blood T cells in healthy people across ages. For the second PCR, which ran for about 6 to 11 cycles, a sample-barcoded 5' primer and a J-beta primer mix were used. TCRdb analysed the 5' RACE reads with MiXCR anew, one entry per CDR3 protein. The sample includes under 1,000,000 distinct CDR3 sequences, under 40% of them seen just once. Trimming took off 4 bases at V and 5 bases at J, with 15 bases between the two ends. The CDR3 is 15 amino acids. The germline V gene has CDR1 MNHNS and CDR2 SASEGT. Samples had at least 6.5 million PBMCs isolated from them. This clonotype was picked up a small number of times.

Sequencing input: blood. The sequence came from a man aged 18 to 30 in good health. This chain joins TRBV6-1 and TRBJ2-4; unclear D gene. CDR3 sequence (DNA): TGTGCCAGCAGTGTAATAGTTGGATCCGAAAACATTCAGTACTTC. It codes for CASSVIVGSENIQYF.